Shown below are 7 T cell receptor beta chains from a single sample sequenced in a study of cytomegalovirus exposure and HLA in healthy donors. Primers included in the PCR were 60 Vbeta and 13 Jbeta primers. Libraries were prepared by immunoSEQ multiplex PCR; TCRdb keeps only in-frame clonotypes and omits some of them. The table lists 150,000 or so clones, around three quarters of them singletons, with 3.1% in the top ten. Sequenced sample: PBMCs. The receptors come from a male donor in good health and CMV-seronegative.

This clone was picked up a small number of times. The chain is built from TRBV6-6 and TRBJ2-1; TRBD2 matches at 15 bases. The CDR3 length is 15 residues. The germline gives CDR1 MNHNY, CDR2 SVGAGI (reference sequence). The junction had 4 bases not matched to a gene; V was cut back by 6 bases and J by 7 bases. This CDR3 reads CASRPGTSGRNEQFF. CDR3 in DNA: TGTGCCAGCAGACCCGGGACTAGCGGGAGGAATGAGCAGTTCTTC.

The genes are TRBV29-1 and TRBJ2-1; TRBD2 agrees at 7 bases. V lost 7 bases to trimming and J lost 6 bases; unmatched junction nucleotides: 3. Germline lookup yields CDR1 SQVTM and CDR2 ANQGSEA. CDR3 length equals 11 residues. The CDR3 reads CSGGEGNEQFF. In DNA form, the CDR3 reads TGCAGCGGCGGGGAGGGCAATGAGCAGTTCTTC.

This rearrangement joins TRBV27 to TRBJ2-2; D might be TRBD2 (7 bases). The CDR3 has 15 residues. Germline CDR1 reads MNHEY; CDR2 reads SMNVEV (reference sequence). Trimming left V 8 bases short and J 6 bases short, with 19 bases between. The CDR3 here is CASSEGGSGPGELFF. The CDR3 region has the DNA TGTGCCAGCTCCGAGGGGGGGAGCGGTCCCGGGGAGCTGTTTTTT.

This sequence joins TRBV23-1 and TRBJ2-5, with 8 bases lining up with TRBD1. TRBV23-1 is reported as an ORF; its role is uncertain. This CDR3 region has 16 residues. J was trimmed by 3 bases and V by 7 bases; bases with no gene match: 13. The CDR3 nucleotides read TGCGCCAGCACCCCTGAGTCGTCGACAGGGGAAGAGACCCAGTACTTC. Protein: CASTPESSTGEETQYF.

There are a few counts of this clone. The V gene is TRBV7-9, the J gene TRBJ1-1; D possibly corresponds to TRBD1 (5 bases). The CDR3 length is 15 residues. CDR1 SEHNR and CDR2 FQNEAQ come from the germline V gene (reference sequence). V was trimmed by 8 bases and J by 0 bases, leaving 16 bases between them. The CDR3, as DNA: TGTGCCAGCGGAGGGGAGGGGCGCCTGAACACTGAAGCTTTCTTT. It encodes CASGGEGRLNTEAFF.

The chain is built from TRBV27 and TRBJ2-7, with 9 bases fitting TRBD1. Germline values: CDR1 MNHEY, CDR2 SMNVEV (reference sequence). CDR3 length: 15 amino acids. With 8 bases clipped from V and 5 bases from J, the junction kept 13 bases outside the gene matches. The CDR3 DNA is TGTGCCAGCTCCCGGAGGGGACAGGGTGTAGACGAGCAGTACTTC. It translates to CASSRRGQGVDEQYF.

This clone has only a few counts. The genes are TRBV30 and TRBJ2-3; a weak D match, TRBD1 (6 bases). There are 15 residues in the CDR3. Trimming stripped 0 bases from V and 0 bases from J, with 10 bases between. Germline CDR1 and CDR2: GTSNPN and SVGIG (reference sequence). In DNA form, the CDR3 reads TGTGCCTGGAGTGTAGGACAGCCTAGCACAGATACGCAGTATTTT. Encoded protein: CAWSVGQPSTDTQYF.